The rows below give T cell receptor beta chains drawn from one sample of a study of regulatory and conventional T cells in RAG deficiency. Repertoires were generated with immunoSEQ multiplex PCR, while TCRdb's copy carries only in-frame clones and drops some. Of roughly 29,000 clones in the sample, more than 90% were seen once. These data also formed part of another study, on regulatory T cells.

The sequenced sample was CD25- CD4+ T cells sorted from blood. The receptors come from a human donor in good health. The CDR3 runs from the conserved cysteine through the conserved F or W. Fields, in order: V gene, J gene, D gene, clone size, CDR3 DNA, CDR3 protein. The D gene is left open where the match is weak. Not all rows give a size; the values are once, few, many and, for expanded clones, a class.

v_gene: TRBV5-5; j_gene: TRBJ2-5; d_gene: TRBD2; abundance: NA; CDR3nt: TGTGCCAGCAACAGCGGGGGAGGCCAAGAGACCCAGTACTTC; CDR3aa: CASNSGGGQETQYF
v_gene: TRBV10-3; j_gene: TRBJ2-3; d_gene: TRBD2; abundance: NA; CDR3nt: TGTGCCATCAGTGCCGGACTAGCGGGAGATACGCAGTATTTT; CDR3aa: CAISAGLAGDTQYF
v_gene: TRBV6-5; j_gene: TRBJ1-3; d_gene: TRBD1; abundance: few; CDR3nt: TGTGCCAGCAGTAGGACAGGAGCTGGAAACACCATATATTTT; CDR3aa: CASSRTGAGNTIYF
v_gene: TRBV4-2; j_gene: TRBJ2-3; d_gene: NA; abundance: NA; CDR3nt: TGTGCCAGCAGCCAAGGAGGGGGGGCTCCAGATACGCAGTATTTT; CDR3aa: CASSQGGGAPDTQYF
v_gene: TRBV10-3; j_gene: TRBJ2-3; d_gene: TRBD2; abundance: once; CDR3nt: TGTGCCATCAGTGGGGTCCTAGCGGGGGCCAGCGGGGTAGATACGCAGTATTTT; CDR3aa: CAISGVLAGASGVDTQYF
v_gene: TRBV28; j_gene: TRBJ1-1; d_gene: NA; abundance: NA; CDR3nt: TGTGCCAGCTCCGAGGGTATAATGAACACTGAAGCTTTCTTT; CDR3aa: CASSEGIMNTEAFF
v_gene: TRBV27; j_gene: TRBJ1-5; d_gene: TRBD1; abundance: NA; CDR3nt: TGTGCCAGCAGGCGACAGGGGGCTAACCAGCCCCAGCATTTT; CDR3aa: CASRRQGANQPQHF
v_gene: TRBV7-2; j_gene: TRBJ2-5; d_gene: NA; abundance: NA; CDR3nt: TGTGCCAGCAGCTTAGCGCTGTCGGGGGAAGAGACCCAGTACTTC; CDR3aa: CASSLALSGEETQYF
v_gene: TRBV5-1; j_gene: TRBJ2-5; d_gene: NA; abundance: NA; CDR3nt: TGCGCCAGCAGCTTCGCCGTGGGGGGACGGGAGACCCAGTACTTC; CDR3aa: CASSFAVGGRETQYF
v_gene: TRBV6-1; j_gene: TRBJ2-7; d_gene: TRBD1; abundance: NA; CDR3nt: TGTGCCAGCAGTGGGGGGACAGTCCTCTACGAGCAGTACTTC; CDR3aa: CASSGGTVLYEQYF
v_gene: TRBV19; j_gene: TRBJ1-6; d_gene: NA; abundance: NA; CDR3nt: TGTGCCAGTACCTTTGATACCTACGATTCACCCCTCCACTTT; CDR3aa: CASTFDTYDSPLHF
v_gene: TRBV19; j_gene: TRBJ1-5; d_gene: TRBD1; abundance: NA; CDR3nt: TGTGCCAGTAGTATGACAGGGGACCCAGATCAGCCCCAGCATTTT; CDR3aa: CASSMTGDPDQPQHF